This T cell receptor (beta chain) was captured in a study of post-analysis software for immune sequencing data. Study background: Relapsing-remitting, secondary progressive and progressive-relapsing forms made up the multiple sclerosis disease courses. Overall study results and limits: Controls showed lower frequencies than patients for roughly five TRBV segments, and TRBV5-6, TRBV5-1 and TRBV20-1 were among these.

A remark on this clonotype: The antigen is not known.

This CDR3 has 13 residues. The V and J ends lost 7 bases and 8 bases, in that order; junction bases with no gene match: 9. Germline values: CDR1 SQVTM, CDR2 ANQGSEA. Every TCR beta cDNA library bore unique molecular identifiers. The authors obtained roughly 0.5 million cDNA molecules from approximately 1 to 10 million T cells. TCRdb reprocessed the PCR reads with MiXCR, giving one entry per CDR3 protein. The table has hundreds of thousands of distinct CDR3 sequences, 30% seen once. The origin of this receptor is a girl aged 10-17 years with multiple sclerosis. The sequencing sample was made of blood. The chain uses TRBV29-1 and TRBJ2-1, with TRBD1 matching 9 bases. CDR3 protein: CSARTGEYDEQFF. In nucleotides, the CDR3 is TGCAGCGCACGGACAGGGGAATACGATGAGCAGTTCTTC.